A selection of T cell receptor beta chains follows, all from one sample in a study of OX40 agonist ivuxolimab in advanced cancers. This table comes from immunoSEQ multiplex PCR, and its TCRdb copy is limited to in-frame clones, with some not included. This table has 70,000 to 80,000 clones, around 80% appearing once. The starting material was CD4+ or CD8+ T cells sorted from blood, obtained in a trial of the OX40 agonist ivuxolimab. Every receptor here comes from an adult with an advanced solid tumor such as melanoma, head and neck, liver or kidney cancer. Both conserved end residues are part of each CDR3. A D gene is named only where the DNA matches it firmly. Size is stated for part of the rows, as once, few or many counts, or as a class when the clone is expanded.

len,d_gene,abundance,v_gene,j_gene,CDR3nt,CDR3aa
16,-,-,TRBV14,TRBJ1-1,TGTGCCAGCAGCCCATACCGAGGTCAGGTGAACACTGAAGCTTTCTTT,CASSPYRGQVNTEAFF
14,-,-,TRBV19,TRBJ2-7,TGTGCCACTTCGACGGGGCTGAGCTCCTACGAGCAGTACTTC,CATSTGLSSYEQYF
14,TRBD2,-,TRBV6-5,TRBJ2-3,TGTGCCAGCCGGGGGGAAATACTCACAGATACGCAGTATTTT,CASRGEILTDTQYF
15,-,-,TRBV6-1,TRBJ2-4,TGTGCCAGCAGTGAGCGGGCAGGAGCCAAAAACATTCAGTACTTC,CASSERAGAKNIQYF
14,-,-,TRBV7-2,TRBJ2-1,TGTGCCAGCAGCTACCTCGGGGCCTCCAATGAGCAGTTCTTC,CASSYLGASNEQFF
14,-,once,TRBV5-4,TRBJ2-5,TGTGCCAGCAGCTTAGGAGGGACCCAAGAGACCCAGTACTTC,CASSLGGTQETQYF
10,-,-,TRBV20-1,TRBJ2-1,TGCAGTGCGGCAGTGGACCGGCCGTTCTTC,CSAAVDRPFF
15,TRBD1,-,TRBV11-2,TRBJ1-5,TGTGCCAGCAGCTTGTACAGGGGCCGAAATCAGCCCCAGCATTTT,CASSLYRGRNQPQHF
16,TRBD1,-,TRBV5-6,TRBJ1-2,TGTGCCAGCAGCTTAATGTACGGACAGGGGGAACAAGGCTACACCTTC,CASSLMYGQGEQGYTF
14,-,-,TRBV4-3,TRBJ1-1,TGCGCCAGCAGCCGTGCGGGCCCGAACACTGAAGCTTTCTTT,CASSRAGPNTEAFF
13,-,-,TRBV6-1,TRBJ2-3,TGTGCCAGCAGCCAGGGGGGGGCCGGTACGCAGTATTTT,CASSQGGAGTQYF
15,-,-,TRBV19,TRBJ2-4,TGTGCCAGCCGCCCCTGGCCCCCTAGCAAAAACATTCAGTACTTC,CASRPWPPSKNIQYF
16,-,-,TRBV5-1,TRBJ1-3,TGCGCCAGCAGTGGACAGCCTGATCCCTCTGGAAACACCATATATTTT,CASSGQPDPSGNTIYF
12,-,-,TRBV27,TRBJ1-6,TGTGCCAGCAGTTTTTGGAATTCACCCCTCCACTTT,CASSFWNSPLHF
16,TRBD2,-,TRBV7-9,TRBJ2-3,TGTGCCAGCAGCTCCCGGACTAGCGGGGGAACAGATACGCAGTATTTT,CASSSRTSGGTDTQYF
15,TRBD1,-,TRBV27,TRBJ2-2,TGTGCCAGCAGTGTCACAGGGGTAGGGCCCGGGGAGCTGTTTTTT,CASSVTGVGPGELFF
16,-,-,TRBV6-5,TRBJ2-3,TGTGCCAGCAGTTACTATAGTGCAGGGACCACAGATACGCAGTATTTT,CASSYYSAGTTDTQYF
15,TRBD1,-,TRBV5-6,TRBJ2-7,TGTGCCAGCAGATCGCTCCGGGACAGGGTCTACGAGCAGTACTTC,CASRSLRDRVYEQYF
14,-,-,TRBV27,TRBJ1-1,TGTGCCAGCAGCAGGTCGAGGATGAACACTGAAGCTTTCTTT,CASSRSRMNTEAFF
17,-,-,TRBV11-1,TRBJ2-7,TGTGCCAGCAGCTTAGGGCCCGGGCAGGGAATAACCTACGAGCAGTACTTC,CASSLGPGQGITYEQYF
15,TRBD1,-,TRBV4-2,TRBJ2-1,TGTGCCAGCAGCCAACTGGGACAGGGGGGGAATGAGCAGTTCTTC,CASSQLGQGGNEQFF
16,TRBD1,few,TRBV10-1,TRBJ2-1,TGCGCCAGCAGTGGCCCGGGACAGGGAAAATACAATGAGCAGTTCTTC,CASSGPGQGKYNEQFF
14,-,-,TRBV2,TRBJ2-3,TGTGCCAGCAGTGAAGCGTGGCTACAACATACGCAGTATTTT,CASSEAWLQHTQYF
13,TRBD1,-,TRBV30,TRBJ2-5,TGTGCCTGGAGACAGGGGGCAGGGGTGGCCCAGTACTTC,CAWRQGAGVAQYF
14,-,-,TRBV6-5,TRBJ1-6,TGTGCCAGCAGTTACGCAGGGGCAAATTCACCCCTCCACTTT,CASSYAGANSPLHF
13,TRBD1,few,TRBV29-1,TRBJ1-1,TGCAGCGGTGACAGGGGTAAAAACACTGAAGCTTTCTTT,CSGDRGKNTEAFF
14,-,-,TRBV23-1,TRBJ1-1,TGCGCCAGCAGTCAATCGATGGGGTGCACTGAAGCTTTCTTT,CASSQSMGCTEAFF
15,TRBD1,-,TRBV19,TRBJ2-5,TGTGCCAGTAGTATAGGACAGGGGGCGTGGGAGACCCAGTACTTC,CASSIGQGAWETQYF
16,-,-,TRBV7-9,TRBJ2-5,TGTGCCAGCAGCTTAGCCCTGGGCCGGTCCCAAGAGACCCAGTACTTC,CASSLALGRSQETQYF
17,TRBD1,-,TRBV11-3,TRBJ2-1,TGTGCCAGCAGCTCCCGGGACAGAGGTCCTCTAAACAATGAGCAGTTCTTC,CASSSRDRGPLNNEQFF
16,-,-,TRBV19,TRBJ2-2,TGTGCCAGTAGTTCCCCCCCCGGCAGGTTCACCGGGGAGCTGTTTTTT,CASSSPPGRFTGELFF
16,-,once,TRBV4-1,TRBJ2-1,TGCGCCAGCAGCCAAGACGGGCAGGTATCCTACAATGAGCAGTTCTTC,CASSQDGQVSYNEQFF
13,-,once,TRBV30,TRBJ2-2,TGTGCCTGGAGTGTTCTCCCAGCATGGGAGCTGTTTTTT,CAWSVLPAWELFF
11,-,-,TRBV6-6,TRBJ2-7,TGTGCCAGCAGTGATCTCTACGAGCAGTACTTC,CASSDLYEQYF
15,-,once,TRBV7-2,TRBJ2-3,TGTGCCAGCAGCTTATTGGGGGGGGCAACAGATACGCAGTATTTT,CASSLLGGATDTQYF
12,-,-,TRBV5-4,TRBJ1-2,TGTGCCAGCAGCTCCACAGGGTATGGCTACACCTTC,CASSSTGYGYTF
14,-,-,TRBV7-3,TRBJ2-2,TGTGCCAGCAGCTCACACACAGGGACCGGGGAGCTGTTTTTT,CASSSHTGTGELFF
14,-,-,TRBV27,TRBJ2-3,TGTGCCACCTCCAAACAGGTAGCCCAAGATACGCAGTATTTT,CATSKQVAQDTQYF
13,TRBD1,-,TRBV18,TRBJ2-7,TGTGCCAGCTCATTTGGACAGGGGGTTGAGCAGTACTTC,CASSFGQGVEQYF
14,TRBD2,-,TRBV5-1,TRBJ2-1,TGCGCCAGCAGCTTGGGCAGGGAGGGCAATGAGCAGTTCTTC,CASSLGREGNEQFF
14,-,-,TRBV27,TRBJ1-1,TGTGCCAGCAGTTCTCAGCATCGGGGCACTGAAGCTTTCTTT,CASSSQHRGTEAFF